The rows below give T cell receptor beta chains drawn from one sample of a study of CD8 T cells in Susac syndrome. Each CDR3 protein is one row after TCRdb ran MiXCR on the immunoSEQ multiplex PCR reads. In the table there are hundreds of thousands of distinct CDR3 sequences, 90% to 96% of which are singletons. The sample was CD4+ T cells from PBMCs. The receptors were sampled from a human donor with Susac syndrome. CDR3s include the opening cysteine and the closing phenylalanine or tryptophan. Each record gives: D gene, J gene, V gene, clone size, CDR3 DNA, CDR3 protein. The D gene is left open where the match is weak. The listing skips clone size in some rows; elsewhere it reads once, few, many or a size class.

>TRBD2|TRBJ2-2|TRBV29-1|.
TGCAGCGTGGGGGGACTAGCGGGAGCAGGCGGGCTGTTTTTT
CSVGGLAGAGGLFF
>.|TRBJ1-5|TRBV28|.
TGTGCCAGCAGTTTACCCCAGTATAGCAATCAGCCCCAGCATTTT
CASSLPQYSNQPQHF
>TRBD1|TRBJ1-2|TRBV29-1|.
TGCAGCGTTGACAGGGGGTTTAACTATGGCTACACCTTC
CSVDRGFNYGYTF
>TRBD1|TRBJ1-1|TRBV5-6|few
TGTGCCAGCAGCTTGGGGGACAGGAACACTGAAGCTTTCTTT
CASSLGDRNTEAFF
>.|TRBJ1-1|TRBV6-6|.
TGTGCCAGCAGTCGTGGAATAGGCCCGTCGAACACTGAAGCTTTCTTT
CASSRGIGPSNTEAFF
>.|TRBJ2-2|TRBV29-1|.
TGCAGCGTTGGACCGAGGAGGGCCAGCGCCGGGGAGCTGTTTTTT
CSVGPRRASAGELFF
>.|TRBJ2-1|TRBV15|.
TGTGCCACCAGCAGAGCCTCCGGGACCCAGTTCTTC
CATSRASGTQFF
>.|TRBJ2-6|TRBV11-2|.
TGTGCCAGCAGCCTCCGACACAAGACAAGCTCTGGGGCCAACGTCCTGACTTTC
CASSLRHKTSSGANVLTF
>.|TRBJ2-5|TRBV29-1|.
TGCAGCGTTGAAGATCAGGGTAAAGAGACCCAGTACTTC
CSVEDQGKETQYF
>TRBD2|TRBJ2-6|TRBV20-1|once
TGCAGTGCTAGGGGGACTAGCGGTACCTCTGGGGCCAACGTCCTGACTTTC
CSARGTSGTSGANVLTF
>.|TRBJ2-1|TRBV20-1|.
TGCAGTGCCTTTTTCTACAATGAGCAGTTCTTC
CSAFFYNEQFF
>.|TRBJ1-2|TRBV12-3/TRBV12-4|.
TGTGCCAGCAGTTTATCTGGGTCTAACTATGGCTACACCTTC
CASSLSGSNYGYTF
>.|TRBJ1-2|TRBV11-3|.
TGTGCCAGCAGCTTAGAGTGGACCTCCCTCCTCTTC
CASSLEWTSLLF
>TRBD1|TRBJ2-7|TRBV20-1|.
TGCAGTGCTAGAAAGACAGGGGGTGCGTGGGAGCAGTACTTC
CSARKTGGAWEQYF
>TRBD1|TRBJ2-7|TRBV29-1|.
TGCAGCGCCGGGACAGGAAATTCCTACGAGCAGTACTTC
CSAGTGNSYEQYF
>TRBD1|TRBJ2-2|TRBV6-5|.
TGTGCCAGCAGTTATCGCGGACAGGGGAGCACCGGGGAGCTGTTTTTT
CASSYRGQGSTGELFF
>TRBD1|TRBJ2-1|TRBV20-1|.
TGCAGTGCTTCCCCGTGGACAGGGGGCTCAAATGAGCAGTTCTTC
CSASPWTGGSNEQFF
>.|TRBJ2-1|TRBV14|.
TGTGCCAGCAGCCAGTTTTCGGGGAATGAGCAGTTCTTC
CASSQFSGNEQFF
>TRBD2|TRBJ2-4|TRBV7-2|.
TGTGCCAGCAGCTTACTAGCGGGAGTGGCCACCATTCAGTACTTC
CASSLLAGVATIQYF
>.|TRBJ2-7|TRBV28|.
TGTTCGTCCTCGGCCCCCCTGGAGCAGTACTTC
CSSSAPLEQYF
>.|TRBJ1-3|TRBV12-3/TRBV12-4|.
TGTGCCAGCAGTTTCAAGGCAACAGGAACTGGAAACACCATATATTTT
CASSFKATGTGNTIYF
>.|TRBJ2-1|TRBV11-2|.
TGTGCCAGCAGCTTAGATCGGCAGGCCTACAATGAGCAGTTCTTC
CASSLDRQAYNEQFF
>.|TRBJ2-3|TRBV29-1|once
TGCAGCGTTGATAACGGTTCAACAGATACGCAGTATTTT
CSVDNGSTDTQYF
>TRBD2|TRBJ2-3|TRBV3-1|.
TGTGCCAGCAGCCAAGTGGTGCCTAGCGGGATGAGAGATACGCAGTATTTT
CASSQVVPSGMRDTQYF
>.|TRBJ1-1|TRBV29-1|.
TGCAGCGAATCAAGGACAGTGAACACTGAAGCTTTCTTT
CSESRTVNTEAFF
>.|TRBJ2-5|TRBV12-3/TRBV12-4|.
TGTGCCAGCAGTCGACAGCAAGAGACCCAGTACTTC
CASSRQQETQYF
>.|TRBJ1-5|TRBV7-2|.
TGTGCCAGCAGCTTAGGCCGTCGGGGGGTGCATTTT
CASSLGRRGVHF
>.|TRBJ2-7|TRBV4-1|.
TGCGCCAGCAGCCAAGAAGGGGACGTTTGGGGACTCCTATACGAGCAGTACTTC
CASSQEGDVWGLLYEQYF
>.|TRBJ2-2|TRBV12-3/TRBV12-4|.
TGTGCCAGCCTTTCCGGGACTCGAACCGGGGAGCTGTTTTTT
CASLSGTRTGELFF
>.|TRBJ1-1|TRBV5-4|.
TGTGCCAGCAGCTTGGGTGGGGGCAGCACTGAAGCTTTCTTT
CASSLGGGSTEAFF
>TRBD2|TRBJ2-2|TRBV12-3/TRBV12-4|.
TGTGCCAGCAGCCCGACTAGCGGGTCCGGGGAGCTGTTTTTT
CASSPTSGSGELFF
>.|TRBJ1-2|TRBV4-1|once
TGCGCCAGCAGCCAACAACGCCCGGTGGCCGGAGGCTACACCTTC
CASSQQRPVAGGYTF
>TRBD2|TRBJ2-7|TRBV3-1|.
TGTGCCAGCAGGACTTCGACTAGCGGGAGCTCCTACGAGCAGTACTTC
CASRTSTSGSSYEQYF
>.|TRBJ1-2|TRBV5-1|.
TGCGCCAGCAGCTTGGAAGGCAGCAACTATGGCTACACCTTC
CASSLEGSNYGYTF
>.|TRBJ2-1|TRBV10-3|.
TGTGCCATCATGGCCGCGACCTACAATGAGCAGTTCTTC
CAIMAATYNEQFF
>TRBD1|TRBJ1-2|TRBV30|.
TGTGCCTGGCACCAGGGGGCTGGGGCCCTAAACTATGGCTACACCTTC
CAWHQGAGALNYGYTF
>TRBD1|TRBJ1-5|TRBV30|.
TGTGCCTGGAGTGGGGACAGGGACTTCTATAGCAATCAGCCCCAGCATTTT
CAWSGDRDFYSNQPQHF
>TRBD1|TRBJ2-5|TRBV28|.
TGTGCCAGCGACCGAGAAGGGTCAGGGGGTCCGACCCAGTACTTC
CASDREGSGGPTQYF
>.|TRBJ1-6|TRBV11-2|.
TGTGCCAGCAGCTTAGCTAAAACTTCACCCCTCCACTTT
CASSLAKTSPLHF
>.|TRBJ2-3|TRBV5-1|.
TGCGCCAGCAGCTTGGCGGGCCCGTTCTTCACAGATACGCAGTATTTT
CASSLAGPFFTDTQYF
>.|TRBJ2-7|TRBV28|.
TGTGCCATCCGAGCGGCTAGCTCCTACGAGCAGTACTTC
CAIRAASSYEQYF
>.|TRBJ2-5|TRBV15|.
TGTGCCACCAGCAGCCACTACCAAGAGACCCAGTACTTC
CATSSHYQETQYF
>.|TRBJ1-1|TRBV27|.
TGTGCCAGCAGTTTTCAGGGGCAGAACACTGAAGCTTTCTTT
CASSFQGQNTEAFF
>.|TRBJ1-2|TRBV30|.
TGTGCCTGGAGTGATGGCAGGCTATCCTTCTATGGCTACACCTTC
CAWSDGRLSFYGYTF
>TRBD2|TRBJ2-6|TRBV20-1|.
TGCAGTGCTAGACCCTCCTTCGGGGGGGTACATGGGGCCAACGTCCTGACTTTC
CSARPSFGGVHGANVLTF
>TRBD1|TRBJ1-2|TRBV28|.
TGTGCCAGCAGTCTGACACAGGGGCCTGGCTACACCTTC
CASSLTQGPGYTF
>TRBD2|TRBJ2-1|TRBV9|.
TGTGCCAGCAGCGCCGGGGGACTAGCGGTTGACAATGAGCAGTTCTTC
CASSAGGLAVDNEQFF
>.|TRBJ2-1|TRBV29-1|once
TGCAGCGTTGTTCAGGGGCTCATCTCCTACAATGAGCAGTTCTTC
CSVVQGLISYNEQFF
>TRBD1|TRBJ1-5|TRBV7-9|.
TGTGCCAGCAGCTTGACAGGGGGCTCGGATCAGCCCCAGCATTTT
CASSLTGGSDQPQHF
>TRBD2|TRBJ2-1|TRBV5-1|.
TGCGCCAGCAGCCGGGGGGGCAATGAGCAGTTCTTC
CASSRGGNEQFF
>.|TRBJ2-7|TRBV5-1|.
TGCGCCAGCAGCTTGGCGGGGGTTTACTACGAGCAGTACTTC
CASSLAGVYYEQYF
>.|TRBJ1-1|TRBV5-4|.
TGTGCCAGCAGCCTAGTAAAGGGGATGAACACTGAAGCTTTCTTT
CASSLVKGMNTEAFF
>.|TRBJ2-2|TRBV29-1|.
TGCAGCGTTGCTGGGAGCCTCGCCGGGGAGCTGTTTTTT
CSVAGSLAGELFF
>.|TRBJ1-2|TRBV20-1|.
TGCAGTGCTAGGACATTGCCCGGGCAGGGGAGCTATGGCTACACCTTC
CSARTLPGQGSYGYTF
>TRBD2|TRBJ2-7|TRBV19|.
TGTGCCAGTACCATAAGGGCTAGCGGACCCTACGAGCAGTACTTC
CASTIRASGPYEQYF
>.|TRBJ1-1|TRBV19|.
TGTGCCAGTTTAAACCCCGAGAACACTGAAGCTTTCTTT
CASLNPENTEAFF
>.|TRBJ2-3|TRBV10-3|.
TGTGCCATCAGTGAGCGGGACAGCACAGATACGCAGTATTTT
CAISERDSTDTQYF
>TRBD1|TRBJ2-1|TRBV2|.
TGTGCCAGCAGTGAATGGCCAGGGGGCTCCTACAATGAGCAGTTCTTC
CASSEWPGGSYNEQFF
>TRBD2|TRBJ2-1|TRBV11-2|.
TGTGCCAGCAGCCGAAGCGGGACCATAAATGAGCAGTTCTTC
CASSRSGTINEQFF
>.|TRBJ2-5|TRBV7-3|.
TGTGCCAGCAGCTCGACAGGCCAACTGACCCAGTACTTC
CASSSTGQLTQYF